This T cell receptor beta chain is drawn from a study of blood T cell repertoires in COVID-19. Study summary: Sites across the United States, Italy and Spain contributed samples from acute and convalescent COVID-19. Sources were T cells, B-cell-depleted T cells, or PBMCs; the material itself was cDNA or gDNA.

Authors' processing steps: Amplified reference gene primers provided the basis for estimating nucleated cell counts. Profiled with immunoSEQ multiplex PCR; TCRdb holds only in-frame clones, not every one. For V, J and clone size, that table is used; D and trimming come from the DNA. The sample consists of fewer than 300,000 clones, 70% to 90% of them appearing once. In germline, CDR1 is SGHNT, CDR2 YYREEE (reference sequence). Trimming cost V 3 bases and J 4 bases; bases outside gene matches: 8. This CDR3 has 15 amino acids. The chain joins TRBV5-4 to TRBJ1-2; 8 positions match TRBD1. Sequenced sample: peripheral blood. The clonotype comes from a woman between 70 and 85 years old with active or convalescent COVID-19. The chain's CDR3 is CASSYDRGDLYGYTF. DNA of the CDR3: TGTGCCAGCAGCTACGACAGGGGCGACCTCTATGGCTACACCTTC.